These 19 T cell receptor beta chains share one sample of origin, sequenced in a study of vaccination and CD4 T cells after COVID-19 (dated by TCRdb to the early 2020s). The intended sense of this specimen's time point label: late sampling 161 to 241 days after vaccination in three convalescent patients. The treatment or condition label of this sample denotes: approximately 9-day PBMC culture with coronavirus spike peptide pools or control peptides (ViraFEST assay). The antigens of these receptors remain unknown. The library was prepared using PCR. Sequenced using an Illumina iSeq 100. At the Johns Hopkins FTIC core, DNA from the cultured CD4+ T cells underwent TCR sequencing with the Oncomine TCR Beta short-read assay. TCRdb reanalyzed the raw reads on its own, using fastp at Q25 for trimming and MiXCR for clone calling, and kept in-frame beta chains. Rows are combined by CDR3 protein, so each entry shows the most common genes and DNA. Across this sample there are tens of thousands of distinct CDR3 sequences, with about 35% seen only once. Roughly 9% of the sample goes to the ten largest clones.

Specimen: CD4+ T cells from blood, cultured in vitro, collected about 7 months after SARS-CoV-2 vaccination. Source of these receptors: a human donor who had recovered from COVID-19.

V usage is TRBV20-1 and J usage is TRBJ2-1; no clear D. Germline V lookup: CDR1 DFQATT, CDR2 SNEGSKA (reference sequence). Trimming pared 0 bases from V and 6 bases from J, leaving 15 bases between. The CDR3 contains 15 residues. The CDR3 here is CSARDIIHLSNEQFF. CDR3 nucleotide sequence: TGCAGTGCTAGAGATATCATTCACCTCTCCAATGAGCAGTTCTTC.

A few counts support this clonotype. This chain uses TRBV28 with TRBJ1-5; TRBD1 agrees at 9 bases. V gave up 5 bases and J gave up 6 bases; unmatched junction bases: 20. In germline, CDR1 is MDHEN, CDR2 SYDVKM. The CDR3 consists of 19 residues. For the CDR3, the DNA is TGTGCCAGCAGTCATGTTCCGGGACAGGGTGATCTTATTGGTCAGCCCCAGCATTTT. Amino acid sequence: CASSHVPGQGDLIGQPQHF.

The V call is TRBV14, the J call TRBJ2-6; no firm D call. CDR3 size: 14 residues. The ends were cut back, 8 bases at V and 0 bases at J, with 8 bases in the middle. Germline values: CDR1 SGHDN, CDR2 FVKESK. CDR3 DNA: TGTGCCAGCGGGCCCAGCTCTGGGGCCAACGTCCTGACTTTC. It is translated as CASGPSSGANVLTF. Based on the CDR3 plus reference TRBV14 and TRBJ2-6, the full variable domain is EAGVTQFPSHSVIEKGQTVTLRCDPISGHDNLYWYRRVMGKEIKFLLHFVKESKQDESGMPNNRFLAERTGGTYSTLKVQPAELEDSGVYFCASGPSSGANVLTFGAGSRLTVL.

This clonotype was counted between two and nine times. The CDR3 sequence: CASSSPGESLEYF. In DNA form, the CDR3 reads TGTGCCAGCAGCTCGCCGGGAGAGAGCTTGGAGTATTTT. The chain recombines TRBV7-6 with TRBJ2-3, with TRBD2 as a possible D gene (6 bases). The CDR3 loop spans 13 amino acids. With 4 bases removed from V and 13 bases from J, the gap between germline ends came to 18 bases. Per the germline V gene, CDR1 is SGHVS and CDR2 is FNYEAQ.

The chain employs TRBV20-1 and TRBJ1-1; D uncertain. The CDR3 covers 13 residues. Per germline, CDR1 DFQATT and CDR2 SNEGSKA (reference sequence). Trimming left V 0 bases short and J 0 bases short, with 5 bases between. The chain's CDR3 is CSAREQLNTEAFF. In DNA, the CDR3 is TGCAGTGCTAGAGAACAGTTGAACACTGAAGCTTTCTTT.

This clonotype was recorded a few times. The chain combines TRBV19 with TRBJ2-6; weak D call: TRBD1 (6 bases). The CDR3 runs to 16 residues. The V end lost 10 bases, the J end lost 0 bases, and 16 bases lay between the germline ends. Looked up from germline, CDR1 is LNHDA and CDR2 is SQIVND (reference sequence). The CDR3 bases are TGTGCCACCGCGCAGGGGTCAAGCTCTGGGGCCAACGTCCTGACTTTC. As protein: CATAQGSSSGANVLTF. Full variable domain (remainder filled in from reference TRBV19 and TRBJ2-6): DGGITQSPKYLFRKEGQNVTLSCEQNLNHDAMYWYRQDPGQGLRLIYYSQIVNDFQKGDIAEGYSVSREKKESFPLTVTSAQKNPTAFYLCATAQGSSSGANVLTFGAGSRLTVL.

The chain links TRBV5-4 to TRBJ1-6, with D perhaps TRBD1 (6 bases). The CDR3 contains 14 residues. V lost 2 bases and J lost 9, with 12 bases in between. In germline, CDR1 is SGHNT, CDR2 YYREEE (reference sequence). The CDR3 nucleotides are TGTGCCAGCAGCTTCGGGGACAATGCTTCACCCCTCCACTTT. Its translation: CASSFGDNASPLHF.

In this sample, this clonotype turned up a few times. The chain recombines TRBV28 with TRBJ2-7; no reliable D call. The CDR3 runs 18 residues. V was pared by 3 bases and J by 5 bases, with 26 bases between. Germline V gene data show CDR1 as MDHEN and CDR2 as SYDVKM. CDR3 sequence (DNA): TGTGCCAGCAGTTTTCGCCCGGTGGTCTCCGTACGTATTCACGAGCAGTACTTC. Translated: CASSFRPVVSVRIHEQYF.

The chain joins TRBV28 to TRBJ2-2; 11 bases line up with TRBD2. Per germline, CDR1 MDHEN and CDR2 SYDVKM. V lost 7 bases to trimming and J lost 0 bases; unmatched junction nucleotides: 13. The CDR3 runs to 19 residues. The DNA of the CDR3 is TGTGCCAGCACCCCAGATGGGCTAGCGGGAGGATCGAACACCGGGGAGCTGTTTTTT. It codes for CASTPDGLAGGSNTGELFF.

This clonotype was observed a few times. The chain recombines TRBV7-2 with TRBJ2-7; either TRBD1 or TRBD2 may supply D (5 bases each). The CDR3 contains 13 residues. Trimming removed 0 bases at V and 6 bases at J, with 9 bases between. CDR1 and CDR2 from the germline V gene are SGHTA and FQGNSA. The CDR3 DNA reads TGTGCCAGCAGCTTAGCCGAGGGGCGCGAGCAGTACTTC. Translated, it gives CASSLAEGREQYF. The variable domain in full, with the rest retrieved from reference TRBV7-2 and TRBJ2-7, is GAGVSQSPSNKVTEKGKDVELRCDPISGHTALYWYRQSLGQGLEFLIYFQGNSAPDKSGLPSDRFSAERTGGSVSTLTIQRTQQEDSAVYLCASSLAEGREQYFGPGTRLTVT.

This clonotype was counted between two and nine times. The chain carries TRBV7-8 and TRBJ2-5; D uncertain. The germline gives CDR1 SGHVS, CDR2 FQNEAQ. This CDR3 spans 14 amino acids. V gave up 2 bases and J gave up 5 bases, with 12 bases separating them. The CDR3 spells CASSLINSRETQYF. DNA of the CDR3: TGTGCCAGCAGCTTAATTAATTCTAGGGAGACCCAGTACTTC.

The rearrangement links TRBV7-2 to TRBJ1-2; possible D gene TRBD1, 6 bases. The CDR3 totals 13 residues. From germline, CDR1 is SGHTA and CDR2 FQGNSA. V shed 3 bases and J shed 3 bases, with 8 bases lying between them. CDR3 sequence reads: CASSFRQDYGYTF. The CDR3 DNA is TGTGCCAGCAGCTTTAGACAGGACTATGGCTACACCTTC. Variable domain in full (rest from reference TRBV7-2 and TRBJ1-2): GAGVSQSPSNKVTEKGKDVELRCDPISGHTALYWYRQSLGQGLEFLIYFQGNSAPDKSGLPSDRFSAERTGGSVSTLTIQRTQQEDSAVYLCASSFRQDYGYTFGSGTRLTVV.

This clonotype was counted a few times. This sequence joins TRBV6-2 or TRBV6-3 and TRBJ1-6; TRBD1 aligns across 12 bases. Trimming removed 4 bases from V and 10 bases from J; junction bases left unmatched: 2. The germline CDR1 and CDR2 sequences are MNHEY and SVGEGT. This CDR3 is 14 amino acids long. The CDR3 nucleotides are TGTGCCAGCAGTTGGGACAGGGGGCGATCACCCCTCCACTTT. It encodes CASSWDRGRSPLHF.

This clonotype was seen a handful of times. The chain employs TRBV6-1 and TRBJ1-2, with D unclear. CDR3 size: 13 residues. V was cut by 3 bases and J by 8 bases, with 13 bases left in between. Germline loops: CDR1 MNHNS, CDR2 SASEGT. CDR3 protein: CASSESRAWGYTF. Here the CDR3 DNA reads TGTGCCAGCAGTGAGTCCCGAGCTTGGGGCTACACCTTC.

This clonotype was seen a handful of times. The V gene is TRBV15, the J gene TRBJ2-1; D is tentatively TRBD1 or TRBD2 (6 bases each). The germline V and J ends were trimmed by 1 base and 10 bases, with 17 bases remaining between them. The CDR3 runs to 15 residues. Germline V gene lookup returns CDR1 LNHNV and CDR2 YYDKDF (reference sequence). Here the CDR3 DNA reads TGTGCCACCAGCAGAGCTTATTCGGGGGCCAGGGAGCAGTTCTTC. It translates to CATSRAYSGAREQFF.

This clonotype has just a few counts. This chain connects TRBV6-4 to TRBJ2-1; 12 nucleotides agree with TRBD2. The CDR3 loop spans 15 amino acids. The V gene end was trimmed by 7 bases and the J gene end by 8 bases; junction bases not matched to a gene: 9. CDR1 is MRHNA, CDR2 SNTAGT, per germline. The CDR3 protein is CASTRLAGAFDEQFF. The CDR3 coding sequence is TGTGCCAGCACCCGACTAGCGGGAGCGTTCGATGAGCAGTTCTTC.

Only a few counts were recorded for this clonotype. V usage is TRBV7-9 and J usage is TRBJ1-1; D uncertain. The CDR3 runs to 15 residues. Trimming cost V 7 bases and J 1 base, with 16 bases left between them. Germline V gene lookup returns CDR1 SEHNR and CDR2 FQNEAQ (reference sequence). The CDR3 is CASTEFRSENTEAFF. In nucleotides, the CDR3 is TGTGCCAGCACCGAATTTAGGAGCGAGAACACTGAAGCTTTCTTT.

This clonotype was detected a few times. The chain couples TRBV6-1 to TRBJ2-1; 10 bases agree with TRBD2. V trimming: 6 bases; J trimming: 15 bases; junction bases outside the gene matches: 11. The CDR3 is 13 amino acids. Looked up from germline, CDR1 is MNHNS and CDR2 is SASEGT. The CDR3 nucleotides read TGTGCCAGCAGGCCTACTAGCGGGAAGGGTGTGTTCTTC. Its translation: CASRPTSGKGVFF.

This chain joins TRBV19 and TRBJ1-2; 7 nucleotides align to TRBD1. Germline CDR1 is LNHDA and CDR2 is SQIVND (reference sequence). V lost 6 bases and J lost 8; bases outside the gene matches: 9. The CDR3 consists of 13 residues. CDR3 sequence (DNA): TGTGCCAGTAGCCAAGACAGGGTTCGCGGCTACACCTTC. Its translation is CASSQDRVRGYTF.